This TCR beta chain was found in a study of blood T cell repertoires in COVID-19. About the research overall: Acute-phase and convalescent COVID-19 samples originated in the United States, Italy and Spain. PBMCs, B-cell-depleted T cells, or T cells were the source of the cDNA or gDNA that made up the material.

In the authors' methods: Amplification of reference gene primers provided the estimated nucleated cell counts. Only in-frame clones appear in the TCRdb table, and some are missing; sequencing was by immunoSEQ multiplex PCR. V and J calls and clone size are copied from that table; D and trimming were computed from the DNA. This sample has 380,000 or so clones, with 80% to 90% found just once. This clonotype originated in a man aged 35 to 55 with acute or convalescent COVID-19. Material for sequencing was peripheral blood.

CDR3 coding DNA: TGTGCCAGCAGCTCAGGTGGAGAGCAGTACTTC. As protein: CASSSGGEQYF. The V gene is TRBV9, the J gene TRBJ2-7; D is uncertain. V was cut by 4 bases and J by 7 bases, with 9 bases left in between. Germline CDR1 and CDR2: SGDLS and YYNGEE. This CDR3 comprises 11 residues.